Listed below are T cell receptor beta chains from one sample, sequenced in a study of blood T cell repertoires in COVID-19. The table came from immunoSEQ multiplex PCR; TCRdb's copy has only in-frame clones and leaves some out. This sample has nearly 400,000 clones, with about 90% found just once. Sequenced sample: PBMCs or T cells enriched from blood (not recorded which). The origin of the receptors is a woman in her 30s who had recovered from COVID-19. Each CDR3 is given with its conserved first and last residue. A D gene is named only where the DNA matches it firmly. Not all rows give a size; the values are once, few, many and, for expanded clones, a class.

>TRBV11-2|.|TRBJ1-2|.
TGTGCCAGCAGCTTAGATAGACAGAACTATGGCTACACCTTC
CASSLDRQNYGYTF
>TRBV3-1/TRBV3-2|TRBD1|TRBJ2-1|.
TGTGCCAGCAGCCACAGACAGGGGTATGAGCAGTTCTTC
CASSHRQGYEQFF
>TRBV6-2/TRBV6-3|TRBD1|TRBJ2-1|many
TGTGCCAGCAGTTACCCGATTGACAGGGGCTACAATGAGCAGTTCTTC
CASSYPIDRGYNEQFF
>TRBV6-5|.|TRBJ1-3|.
TGTGCCAGCAGCCCCCTTAGCCCTGGAAACACCATATATTTT
CASSPLSPGNTIYF
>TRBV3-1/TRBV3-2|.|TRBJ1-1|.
TGTGCCAGCAGCCATCAATCGCCGCGGCCTGAAGCTTTCTTT
CASSHQSPRPEAFF
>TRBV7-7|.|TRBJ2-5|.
TGTGCCAGCAGCTTAACGACACAACCCCAAGAGACCCAGTACTTC
CASSLTTQPQETQYF
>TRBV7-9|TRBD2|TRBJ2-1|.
TGTGCCAGCAGCTTTGGGACTAGCGGGTCCTCCTACAATGAGCAGTTCTTC
CASSFGTSGSSYNEQFF
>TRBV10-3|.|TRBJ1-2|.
TGTGCCATCAGAGACAGGGGCTACACCTTC
CAIRDRGYTF
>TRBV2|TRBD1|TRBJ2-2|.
TGTGCCAGCAGTGAAATACAGGGGCCCACCGGGGAGCTGTTTTTT
CASSEIQGPTGELFF
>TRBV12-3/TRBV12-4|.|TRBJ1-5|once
TGTGCCAGCAGTCCTATCAATCAGCCCCAGCATTTT
CASSPINQPQHF
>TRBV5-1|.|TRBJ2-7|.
TGCGCCAGCAGCTGGGGTGACAGCTACGAGCAGTACTTC
CASSWGDSYEQYF
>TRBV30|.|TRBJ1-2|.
TGTGCCTGGAGTGAGGGGTTCGGCAGCTATGGCTACACCTTC
CAWSEGFGSYGYTF
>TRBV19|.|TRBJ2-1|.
TGTGCCAGTAGTCCGACTCGGTCCTACAATGAGCAGTTCTTC
CASSPTRSYNEQFF
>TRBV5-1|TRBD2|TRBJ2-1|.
TGCGCCAGCAGCTCCCGGACTAGCGACAATGAGCAGTTCTTC
CASSSRTSDNEQFF
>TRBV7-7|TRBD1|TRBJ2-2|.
TGTGCTAGCAGCCCGATGACAGGGAGCGGCGGGGAGCTGTTTTTT
CASSPMTGSGGELFF
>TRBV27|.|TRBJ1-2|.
TGTGCCAGCAGTTTACAAGCTATAATGTCTAACTATGGCTACACCTTC
CASSLQAIMSNYGYTF
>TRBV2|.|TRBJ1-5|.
TGTGCCAGCAGTGAACAGGGGAGTAATAGCAATCAGCCCCAGCATTTT
CASSEQGSNSNQPQHF
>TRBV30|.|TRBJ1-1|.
TGTGCCTGGAGCCCAGAGGGGGGGAGGTCTTTCTTT
CAWSPEGGRSFF
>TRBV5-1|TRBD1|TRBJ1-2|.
TGCGCCAGCAGCTTGGCCGGGTTGGGACAGGGAGCTGGCTACACCTTC
CASSLAGLGQGAGYTF
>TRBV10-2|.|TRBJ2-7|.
TGCGCCAGCAACGGGGGTAGCGGCACCTCCTACGAGCAGTACTTC
CASNGGSGTSYEQYF
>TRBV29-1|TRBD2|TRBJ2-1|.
TGCAGCGTCAAACTAGCGGGGGGCCACGGCAATGAGCAGTTCTTC
CSVKLAGGHGNEQFF
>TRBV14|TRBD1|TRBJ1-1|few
TGTGCCAGCAGCCAGCACACAGGGGTGAACACTGAAGCTTTCTTT
CASSQHTGVNTEAFF
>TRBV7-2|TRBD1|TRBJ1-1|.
TGTGCCAGCAGCTTAGGACAGGGAAACACTGAAGCTTTCTTT
CASSLGQGNTEAFF
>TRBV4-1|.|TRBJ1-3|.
TGCGCCAGCAGCACGAACGCAGGGAACACCATATATTTT
CASSTNAGNTIYF